This T cell receptor beta chain appears in the sequencing data of a study of B cell selection in AIRE deficiency. Sorted regulatory T cells were CD4-positive, CD25-high and CD127-low or negative. TCRdb keeps only in-frame clones here, not all; method: immunoSEQ multiplex PCR. The table has about 21,000 clones, less than 95% seen once; the top ten hold just under 2%. The CDR3 has 13 residues. Germline CDR1 reads MDHEN; CDR2 reads SYDVKM. Notes on the study in general: Shared Treg sequences had shorter CDR3s, biased toward rearrangements with few non-templated insertions. Patient Tconv cells held roughly 33% of Treg sequences shared by healthy donors.

Note on this clone: What it binds is not known.

The clonotype was recovered from a human donor with AIRE deficiency. Sequences were obtained from Tregs sorted from PBMCs. This chain links TRBV28 with TRBJ1-1, with 7 positions matching TRBD1. DNA of the CDR3: TGTGCTGGGTCGGGACAGATGAACACTGAAGCTTTCTTT. Amino acids: CAGSGQMNTEAFF.